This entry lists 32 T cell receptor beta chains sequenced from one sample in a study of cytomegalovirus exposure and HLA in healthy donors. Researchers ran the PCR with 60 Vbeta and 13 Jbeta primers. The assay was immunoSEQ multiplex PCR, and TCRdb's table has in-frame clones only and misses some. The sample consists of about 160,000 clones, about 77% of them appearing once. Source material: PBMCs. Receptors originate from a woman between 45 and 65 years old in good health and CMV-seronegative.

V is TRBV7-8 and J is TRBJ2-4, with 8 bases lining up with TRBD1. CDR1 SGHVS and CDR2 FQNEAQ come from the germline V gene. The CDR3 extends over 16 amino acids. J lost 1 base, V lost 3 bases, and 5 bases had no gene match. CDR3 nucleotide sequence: TGTGCCAGCAGCTTGGGCAGGGGGCGTGCCAAAAACATTCAGTACTTC. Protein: CASSLGRGRAKNIQYF.

The CDR3 sequence: CASSLRGLGEQFF. CDR3 nucleotide sequence: TGCGCCAGCAGCTTGAGGGGGCTCGGTGAGCAGTTCTTC. The chain combines TRBV5-1 with TRBJ2-1; TRBD1 agrees at 7 bases. Germline V gene sequence: CDR1 SGHRS, CDR2 YFSETQ. V shed 1 base and J 9 bases; nucleotides not matched to a gene: 4. The CDR3 consists of 13 residues.

The DNA for the CDR3 is TGTGCCAGCGCCGCTGGGGGGTCTGGTGACCGTAATGAGCAGTTCTTC. Its protein product is CASAAGGSGDRNEQFF. The chain employs TRBV7-9 and TRBJ2-1; a possible D gene is TRBD2 (6 bases). Germline values: CDR1 SEHNR, CDR2 FQNEAQ (reference sequence). The CDR3 runs 16 residues. V gave up 8 bases and J gave up 7 bases, with 24 bases separating them.

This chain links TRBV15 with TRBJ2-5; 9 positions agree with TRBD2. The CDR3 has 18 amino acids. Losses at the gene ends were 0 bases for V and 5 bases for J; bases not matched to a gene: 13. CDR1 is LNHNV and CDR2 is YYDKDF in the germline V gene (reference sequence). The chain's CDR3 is CATSRDRSSSGARETQYF. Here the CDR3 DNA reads TGTGCCACCAGCAGAGATCGAAGCTCTAGCGGGGCCCGGGAGACCCAGTACTTC.

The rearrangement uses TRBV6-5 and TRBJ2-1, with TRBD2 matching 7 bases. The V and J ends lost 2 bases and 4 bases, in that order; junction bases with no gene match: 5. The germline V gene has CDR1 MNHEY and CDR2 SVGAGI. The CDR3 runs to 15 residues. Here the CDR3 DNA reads TGTGCCAGCAGTTACGGGCTAGCGGAGTACAATGAGCAGTTCTTC. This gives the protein CASSYGLAEYNEQFF.

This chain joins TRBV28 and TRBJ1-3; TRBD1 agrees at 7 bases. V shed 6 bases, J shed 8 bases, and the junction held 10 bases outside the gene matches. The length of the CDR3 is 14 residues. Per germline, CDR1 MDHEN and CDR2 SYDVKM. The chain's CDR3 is CASSPQTGRYTIYF. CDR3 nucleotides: TGTGCCAGCAGCCCCCAGACAGGGAGATACACCATATATTTT.

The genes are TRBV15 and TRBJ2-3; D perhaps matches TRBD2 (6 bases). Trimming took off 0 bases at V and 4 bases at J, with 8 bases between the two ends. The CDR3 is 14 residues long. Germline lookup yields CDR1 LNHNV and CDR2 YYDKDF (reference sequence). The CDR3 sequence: CATSRDPGADTQYF. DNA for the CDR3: TGTGCCACCAGCAGAGATCCGGGAGCAGATACGCAGTATTTT.

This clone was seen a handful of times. The chain's CDR3 is CASSMLDYGYTF. DNA of the CDR3: TGTGCCAGTAGTATGTTAGACTATGGCTACACCTTC. This rearrangement joins TRBV19 to TRBJ1-2; unclear D gene. Trimming stripped 3 bases from V and 3 bases from J, with 5 bases between. Germline values: CDR1 LNHDA, CDR2 SQIVND (reference sequence). There are 12 residues in the CDR3.

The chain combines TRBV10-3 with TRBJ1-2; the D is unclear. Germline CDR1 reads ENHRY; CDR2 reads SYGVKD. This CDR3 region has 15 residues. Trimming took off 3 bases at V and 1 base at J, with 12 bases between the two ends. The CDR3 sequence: CAISDGNPGNYGYTF. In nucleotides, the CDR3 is TGTGCCATCAGTGACGGGAACCCTGGTAACTATGGCTACACCTTC.

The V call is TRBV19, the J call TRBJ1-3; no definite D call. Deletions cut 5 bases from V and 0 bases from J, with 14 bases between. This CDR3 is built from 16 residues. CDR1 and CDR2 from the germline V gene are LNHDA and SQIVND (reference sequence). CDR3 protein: CASSRTRATSGNTIYF. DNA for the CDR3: TGTGCCAGTAGTCGTACGCGGGCAACCTCTGGAAACACCATATATTTT.

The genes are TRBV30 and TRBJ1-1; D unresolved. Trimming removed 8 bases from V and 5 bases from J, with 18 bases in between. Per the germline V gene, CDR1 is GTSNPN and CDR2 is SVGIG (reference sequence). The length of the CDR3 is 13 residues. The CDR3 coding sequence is TGTGCCGCTTCGGTGGAATGGGCAACTGAAGCTTTCTTT. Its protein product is CAASVEWATEAFF.

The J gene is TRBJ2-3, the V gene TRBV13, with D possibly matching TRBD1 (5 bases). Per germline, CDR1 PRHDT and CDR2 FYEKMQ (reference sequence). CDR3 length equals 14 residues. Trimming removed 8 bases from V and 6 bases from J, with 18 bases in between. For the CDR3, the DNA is TGTGCCAGCCAGGCGCTAGGGGATATGGATACGCAGTATTTT. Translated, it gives CASQALGDMDTQYF. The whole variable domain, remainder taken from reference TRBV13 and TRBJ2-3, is AAGVIQSPRHLIKEKRETATLKCYPIPRHDTVYWYQQGPGQDPQFLISFYEKMQSDKGSIPDRFSAQQFSDYHSELNMSSLELGDSALYFCASQALGDMDTQYFGPGTRLTVL.

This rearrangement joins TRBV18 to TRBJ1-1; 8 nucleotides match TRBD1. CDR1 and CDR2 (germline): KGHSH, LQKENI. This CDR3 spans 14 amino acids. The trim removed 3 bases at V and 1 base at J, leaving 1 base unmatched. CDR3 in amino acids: CASSPGTGNTEAFF. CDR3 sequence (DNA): TGTGCCAGCTCACCCGGGACAGGGAACACTGAAGCTTTCTTT.

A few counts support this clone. The CDR3 DNA sequence: TGCGCCAGCAGCTTGATTAGCGGGAGGGCTCTCAATGAGCAGTTCTTC. Translated: CASSLISGRALNEQFF. The rearrangement joins TRBV5-1 to TRBJ2-1, with 11 bases matching TRBD2. The CDR3 runs to 16 residues. Germline CDR1 is SGHRS and CDR2 is YFSETQ. The V and J ends lost 1 base and 6 bases, in that order; junction bases with no gene match: 6.

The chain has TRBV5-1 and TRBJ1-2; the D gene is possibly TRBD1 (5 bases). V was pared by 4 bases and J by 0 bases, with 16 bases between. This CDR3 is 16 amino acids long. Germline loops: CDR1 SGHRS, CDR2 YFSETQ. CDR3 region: CASSRRGSASNYGYTF. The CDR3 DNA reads TGCGCCAGCAGCCGTCGGGGGTCCGCTTCTAACTATGGCTACACCTTC.

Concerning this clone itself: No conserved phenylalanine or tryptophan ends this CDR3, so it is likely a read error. Written as DNA, the CDR3 is TGCAGCGCCCCGACGGGTCTGAGAAGCAATCAGCCCCAGCATCTT. Its translation is CSAPTGLRSNQPQHL. V is TRBV29-1 and J is TRBJ1-5; D is unclear. Germline V gene lookup returns CDR1 SQVTM and CDR2 ANQGSEA. The CDR3 has 15 residues. The V gene lost 7 bases and the J gene lost 1 base, with 17 bases spanning the gap.

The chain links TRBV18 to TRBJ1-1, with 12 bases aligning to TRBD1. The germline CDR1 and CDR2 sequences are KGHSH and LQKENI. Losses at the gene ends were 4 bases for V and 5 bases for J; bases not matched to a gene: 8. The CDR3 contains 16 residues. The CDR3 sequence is CASSQRDRGLGTEAFF. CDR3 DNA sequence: TGTGCCAGCTCACAAAGGGACAGGGGGCTGGGGACTGAAGCTTTCTTT.

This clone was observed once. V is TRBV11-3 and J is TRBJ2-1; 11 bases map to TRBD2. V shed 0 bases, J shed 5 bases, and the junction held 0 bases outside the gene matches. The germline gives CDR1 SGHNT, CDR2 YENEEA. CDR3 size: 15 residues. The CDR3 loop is CASSLEGLADNEQFF. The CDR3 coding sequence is TGTGCCAGCAGCTTAGAGGGACTAGCGGACAATGAGCAGTTCTTC.

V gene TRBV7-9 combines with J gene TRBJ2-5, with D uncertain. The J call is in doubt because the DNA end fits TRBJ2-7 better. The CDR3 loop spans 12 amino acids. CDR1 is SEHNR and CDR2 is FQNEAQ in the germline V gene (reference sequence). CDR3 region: CASSLVNYEQYF. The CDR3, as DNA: TGTGCCAGCAGCTTAGTCAACTACGAGCAGTACTTC.

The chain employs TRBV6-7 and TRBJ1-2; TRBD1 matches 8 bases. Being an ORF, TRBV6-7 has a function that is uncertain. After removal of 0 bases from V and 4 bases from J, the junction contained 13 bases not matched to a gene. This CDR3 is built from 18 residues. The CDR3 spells CASSYSLMGQGARYGYTF. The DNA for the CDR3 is TGTGCCAGCAGTTACTCTCTTATGGGGCAGGGGGCGCGCTATGGCTACACCTTC.

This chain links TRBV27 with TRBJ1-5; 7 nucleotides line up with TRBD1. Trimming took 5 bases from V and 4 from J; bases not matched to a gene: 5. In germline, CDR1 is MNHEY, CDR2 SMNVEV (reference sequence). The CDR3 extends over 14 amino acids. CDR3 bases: TGTGCCAGCAGTCAACTACAGGGGAATCAGCCCCAGCATTTT. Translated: CASSQLQGNQPQHF.

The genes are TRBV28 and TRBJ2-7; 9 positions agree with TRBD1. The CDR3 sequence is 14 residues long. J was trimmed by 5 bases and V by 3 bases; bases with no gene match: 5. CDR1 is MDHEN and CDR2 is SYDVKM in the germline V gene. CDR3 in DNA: TGTGCCAGCAGTTTGGGGACAGGGCCCCACGAGCAGTACTTC. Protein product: CASSLGTGPHEQYF.

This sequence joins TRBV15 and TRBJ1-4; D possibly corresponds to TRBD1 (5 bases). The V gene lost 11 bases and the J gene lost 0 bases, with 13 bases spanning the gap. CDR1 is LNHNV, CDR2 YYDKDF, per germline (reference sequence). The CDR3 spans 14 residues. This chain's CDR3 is CAASQQATNEKLFF. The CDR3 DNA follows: TGTGCCGCTTCGCAACAGGCAACTAATGAAAAACTGTTTTTT.

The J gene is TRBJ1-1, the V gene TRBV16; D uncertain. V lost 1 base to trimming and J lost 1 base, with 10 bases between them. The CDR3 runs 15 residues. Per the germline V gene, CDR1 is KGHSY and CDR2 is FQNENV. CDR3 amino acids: CASSQFREPNTEAFF. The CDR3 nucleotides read TGTGCCAGCAGCCAATTTCGAGAGCCGAACACTGAAGCTTTCTTT.

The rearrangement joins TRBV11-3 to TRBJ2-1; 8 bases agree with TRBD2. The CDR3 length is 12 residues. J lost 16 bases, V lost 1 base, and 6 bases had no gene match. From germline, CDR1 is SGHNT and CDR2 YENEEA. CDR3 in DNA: TGTGCCAGCAGCTTAGGAGGCGGGAGGATTTTCTTC. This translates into CASSLGGGRIFF.

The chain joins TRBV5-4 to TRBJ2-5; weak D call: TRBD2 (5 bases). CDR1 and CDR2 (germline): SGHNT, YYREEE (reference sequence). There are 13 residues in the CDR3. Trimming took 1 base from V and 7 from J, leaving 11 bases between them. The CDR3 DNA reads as TGTGCCAGCAGCTTGAAGGCGGCGGGGACCCAGTACTTC. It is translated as CASSLKAAGTQYF.

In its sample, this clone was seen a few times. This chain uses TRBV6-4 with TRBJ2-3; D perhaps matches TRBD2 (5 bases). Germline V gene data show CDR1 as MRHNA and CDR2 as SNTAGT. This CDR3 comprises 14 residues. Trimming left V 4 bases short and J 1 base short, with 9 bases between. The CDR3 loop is CASSGGMGTDTQYF. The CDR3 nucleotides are TGTGCCAGCAGTGGAGGGATGGGCACAGATACGCAGTATTTT.

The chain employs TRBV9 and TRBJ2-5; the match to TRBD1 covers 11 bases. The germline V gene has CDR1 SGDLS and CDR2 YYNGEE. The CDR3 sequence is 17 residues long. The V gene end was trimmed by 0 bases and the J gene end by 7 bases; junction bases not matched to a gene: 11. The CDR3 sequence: CASSVDTGQGAHGTQYF. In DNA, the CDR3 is TGTGCCAGCAGCGTAGATACAGGACAGGGGGCGCACGGGACCCAGTACTTC.

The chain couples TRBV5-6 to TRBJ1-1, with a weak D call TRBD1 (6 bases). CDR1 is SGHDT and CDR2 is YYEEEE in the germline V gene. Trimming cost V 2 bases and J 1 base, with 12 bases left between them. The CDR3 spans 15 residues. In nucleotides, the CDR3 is TGTGCCAGCAGCTTCTGGGGGCTGCAGAACACTGAAGCTTTCTTT. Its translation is CASSFWGLQNTEAFF.

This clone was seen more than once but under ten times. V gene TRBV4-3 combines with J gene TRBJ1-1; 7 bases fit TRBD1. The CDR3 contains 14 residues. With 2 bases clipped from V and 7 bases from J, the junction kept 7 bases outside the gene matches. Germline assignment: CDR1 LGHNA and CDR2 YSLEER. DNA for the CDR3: TGCGCCAGCAGCCAATCGACAGGGTTGGATGAAGCTTTCTTT. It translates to CASSQSTGLDEAFF.

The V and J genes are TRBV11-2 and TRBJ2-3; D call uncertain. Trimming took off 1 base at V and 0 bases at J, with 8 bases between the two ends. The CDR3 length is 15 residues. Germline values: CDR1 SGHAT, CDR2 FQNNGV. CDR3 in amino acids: CASSLGQRSTDTQYF. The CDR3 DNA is TGTGCCAGCAGCTTAGGGCAGAGGAGCACAGATACGCAGTATTTT.

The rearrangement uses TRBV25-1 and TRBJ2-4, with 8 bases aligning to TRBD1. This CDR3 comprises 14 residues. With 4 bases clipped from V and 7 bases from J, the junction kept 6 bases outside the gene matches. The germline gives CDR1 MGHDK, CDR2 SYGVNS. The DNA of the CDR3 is TGTGCCAGCAGTGGGCAGGGGGCGGCGAACATTCAGTACTTC. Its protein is CASSGQGAANIQYF.